Many counts were recorded for the clone carrying this TCR beta chain. The cDNA was generated through 5'RACE incorporating 10-nucleotide random UMIs. From 15-18 subjects, each sequencing run yielded over 190 million TCR-beta sequences. TCRdb re-analysed the 5' RACE reads in MiXCR, keeping a single row per CDR3 protein. The sample holds roughly 52,000 distinct CDR3 sequences, about 4.1% seen once. These data are taken from a study of neurological immune-mediated disorders. Between the trimmed V and J ends, which lost 4 bases and 3 bases, there was a span of 19 bases. The length of the CDR3 is 16 residues. In germline, CDR1 is LGHDT, CDR2 YNNKEL (reference sequence).

The specimen sequenced was PBMCs. This sequence joins TRBV3-1 and TRBJ2-7; D perhaps matches TRBD2 (6 bases). This TCR derives from a man aged 60-69 years with multiple sclerosis. This CDR3 is CASSLRGRRAHYEQYF. In nucleotides, the CDR3 is TGTGCCAGCAGCCTCCGGGGGAGGCGGGCCCACTACGAGCAGTACTTC.